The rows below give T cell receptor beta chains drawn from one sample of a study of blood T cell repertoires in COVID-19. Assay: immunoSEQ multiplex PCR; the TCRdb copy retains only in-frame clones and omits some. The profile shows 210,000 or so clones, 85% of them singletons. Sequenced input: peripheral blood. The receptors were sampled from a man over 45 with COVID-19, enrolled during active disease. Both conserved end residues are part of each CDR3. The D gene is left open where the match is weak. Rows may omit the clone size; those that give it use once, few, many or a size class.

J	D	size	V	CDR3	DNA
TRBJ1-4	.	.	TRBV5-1	CASSSSRGTNEKLFF	TGCGCCAGCAGCTCGTCCAGGGGAACTAATGAAAAACTGTTTTTT
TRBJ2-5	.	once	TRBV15	CATSRDVEGETQYF	TGTGCCACCAGCAGAGATGTCGAGGGCGAGACCCAGTACTTC
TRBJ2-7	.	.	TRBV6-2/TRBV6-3	CASSYNGGSEQYF	TGTGCCAGCAGTTACAATGGGGGGAGTGAGCAGTACTTC
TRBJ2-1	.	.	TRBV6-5	CASREIGSSYNEQFF	TGTGCCAGCAGGGAGATCGGGTCATCCTACAATGAGCAGTTCTTC
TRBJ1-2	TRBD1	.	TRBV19	CASSTAGGYGYTF	TGTGCCAGTAGTACGGCAGGGGGCTATGGCTACACCTTC
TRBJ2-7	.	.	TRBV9	CASSVGAGRTIEQYF	TGTGCCAGCAGCGTAGGGGCGGGACGGACGATCGAGCAGTACTTC
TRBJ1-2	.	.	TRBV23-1	CASSQPEPRDNYGYTF	TGCGCCAGCAGTCAACCCGAGCCCCGGGATAACTATGGCTACACCTTC
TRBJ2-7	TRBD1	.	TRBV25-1	CASTGQGKVYEQYF	TGTGCCAGCACAGGACAGGGGAAGGTCTACGAGCAGTACTTC
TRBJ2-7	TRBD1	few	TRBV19	CASRSGQGSFEQYF	TGTGCCAGTAGGTCGGGACAGGGGTCGTTCGAGCAGTACTTC
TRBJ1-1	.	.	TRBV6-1	CASSAGSTNTEAFF	TGTGCCAGCAGTGCCGGGAGCACGAACACTGAAGCTTTCTTT
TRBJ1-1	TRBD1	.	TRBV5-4	CASSLPGGTEAFF	TGTGCCAGCAGCTTGCCAGGGGGCACTGAAGCTTTCTTT
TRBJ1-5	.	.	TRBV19	CASSIARGNQPQHF	TGTGCCAGTAGTATAGCCCGGGGCAATCAGCCCCAGCATTTT
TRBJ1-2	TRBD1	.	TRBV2	CASRTGALYGYTF	TGTGCCAGCAGGACAGGGGCTCTCTATGGCTACACCTTC
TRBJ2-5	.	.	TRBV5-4	CASSLQLETQYF	TGTGCCAGCAGCTTGCAACTTGAGACCCAGTACTTC
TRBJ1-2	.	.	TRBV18	CASSPPGNSAYGYTF	TGTGCCAGCTCACCGCCGGGGAACAGCGCTTATGGCTACACCTTC
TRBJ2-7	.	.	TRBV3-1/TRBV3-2	CASSQAGSYEQYF	TGTGCCAGCAGCCAGGCTGGCTCCTACGAGCAGTACTTC
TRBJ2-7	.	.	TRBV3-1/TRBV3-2	CASSQVAGRFNEQYF	TGTGCCAGCAGCCAAGTGGCGGGGCGGTTTAACGAGCAGTACTTC
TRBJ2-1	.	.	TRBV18	CASSPILGIESYNEQFF	TGTGCCAGCTCACCTATACTAGGAATCGAGTCCTACAATGAGCAGTTCTTC
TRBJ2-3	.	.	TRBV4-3	CASSQESTGGTDTQYF	TGCGCCAGCAGCCAAGAGTCCACCGGGGGCACAGATACGCAGTATTTT
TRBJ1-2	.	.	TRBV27	CASSPTGGYGYTF	TGTGCCAGCAGCCCCACAGGCGGCTATGGCTACACCTTC
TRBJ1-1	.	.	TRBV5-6	CASSETSMNTEAFF	TGTGCCAGCAGCGAGACAAGTATGAACACTGAAGCTTTCTTT
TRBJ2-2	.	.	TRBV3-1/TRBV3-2	CASSRSGATGELFF	TGTGCCAGCAGCCGATCAGGGGCCACCGGGGAGCTGTTTTTT
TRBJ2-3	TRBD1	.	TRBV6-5	CASSLGQGTDTQYF	TGTGCCAGCAGTTTGGGACAGGGCACAGATACGCAGTATTTT
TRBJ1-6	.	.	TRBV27	CATPTPGTEYNSPLHF	TGTGCCACGCCCACTCCCGGAACAGAGTATAATTCACCCCTCCACTTT
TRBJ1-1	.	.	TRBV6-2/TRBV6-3	CASSFTPLNTEAFF	TGTGCCAGCAGTTTCACACCGTTGAACACTGAAGCTTTCTTT
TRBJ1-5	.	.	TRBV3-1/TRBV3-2	CASSPSRTASSNQPQHF	TGTGCCAGCAGCCCGTCGCGGACAGCCTCTAGCAATCAGCCCCAGCATTTT
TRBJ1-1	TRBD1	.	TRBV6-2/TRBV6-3	CASSWTGNTEAFF	TGTGCCAGCAGTTGGACAGGGAACACTGAAGCTTTCTTT
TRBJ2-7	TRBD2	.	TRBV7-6	CASSSGTSGGAYEQYF	TGTGCCAGCAGCTCCGGGACTAGCGGGGGGGCCTACGAGCAGTACTTC
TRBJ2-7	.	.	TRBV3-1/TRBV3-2	CASSQSLEQYF	TGTGCCAGCAGCCAGTCCTTGGAGCAGTACTTC
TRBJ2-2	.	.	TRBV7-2	CASSFYTGELFF	TGTGCCAGCAGCTTCTACACCGGGGAGCTGTTTTTT
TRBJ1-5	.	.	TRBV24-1	CATSDVRAPSNQPQHF	TGTGCCACCAGTGATGTACGAGCCCCTAGCAATCAGCCCCAGCATTTT
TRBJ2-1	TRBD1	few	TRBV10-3	CAITLDRGNYNEQFF	TGTGCCATCACCTTGGACAGGGGAAACTACAATGAGCAGTTCTTC
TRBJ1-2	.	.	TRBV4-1	CASSQNSRDYGYTF	TGCGCCAGCAGCCAGAATTCCCGGGACTATGGCTACACCTTC
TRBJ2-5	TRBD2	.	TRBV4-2	CASSQGLAGVRWETQYF	TGTGCCAGCAGCCAGGGACTAGCGGGGGTCCGATGGGAGACCCAGTACTTC
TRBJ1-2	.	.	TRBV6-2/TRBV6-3	CASSLPGGYPRDGYTF	TGTGCCAGCAGCCTCCCGGGAGGGTACCCCCGAGATGGCTACACCTTC
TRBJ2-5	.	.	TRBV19	CASRTTGETQYF	TGTGCCAGTAGAACTACTGGAGAGACCCAGTACTTC
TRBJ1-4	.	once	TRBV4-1	CASSQGRQRFTNEKLFF	TGCGCCAGCAGCCAAGGCCGACAGAGGTTTACTAATGAAAAACTGTTTTTT